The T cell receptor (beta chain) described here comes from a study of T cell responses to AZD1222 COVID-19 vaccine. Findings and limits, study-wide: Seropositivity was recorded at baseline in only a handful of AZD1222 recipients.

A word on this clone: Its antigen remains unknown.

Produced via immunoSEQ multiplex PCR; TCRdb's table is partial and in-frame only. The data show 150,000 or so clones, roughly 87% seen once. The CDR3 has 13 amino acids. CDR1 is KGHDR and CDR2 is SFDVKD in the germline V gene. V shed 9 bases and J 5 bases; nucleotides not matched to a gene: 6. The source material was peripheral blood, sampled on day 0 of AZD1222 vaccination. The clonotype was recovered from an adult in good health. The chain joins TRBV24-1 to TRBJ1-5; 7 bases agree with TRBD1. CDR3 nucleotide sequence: TGTGCCACCCAACAGGGGACCTATCAGCCCCAGCATTTT. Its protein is CATQQGTYQPQHF.